The 10 T cell receptor beta chains below were found in one sample sequenced in a study of blood T cell repertoires in COVID-19. Only in-frame clones appear in the TCRdb table, and some are missing; sequencing was by immunoSEQ multiplex PCR. The sample holds 250,000 to 350,000 clones, around 88% seen once. The source material was peripheral blood. Receptors originate from a man younger than 40 with acute or convalescent COVID-19.

This clone was found once. The chain employs TRBV2 and TRBJ2-7; 9 bases agree with TRBD2. This CDR3 has 15 amino acids. V lost 3 bases, J lost 3 bases, and 6 bases stayed unmatched. CDR1 is SNHLY and CDR2 is FYNNEI in the germline V gene. The CDR3 nucleotides are TGTGCCAGCAGTGATAAGACTAGCGGAAACTACGAGCAGTACTTC. Residues: CASSDKTSGNYEQYF. Full variable domain (missing parts from reference TRBV2 and TRBJ2-7): EPEVTQTPSHQVTQMGQEVILRCVPISNHLYFYWYRQILGQKVEFLVSFYNNEISEKSEIFDDQFSVERPDGSNFTLKIRSTKLEDSAMYFCASSDKTSGNYEQYFGPGTRLTVT.

The chain recombines TRBV2 with TRBJ2-6; a possible D gene is TRBD2 (6 bases). Trimming cost V 3 bases and J 0 bases, with 6 bases left between them. Germline assignment: CDR1 SNHLY and CDR2 FYNNEI. The CDR3 is made up of 15 amino acids. CDR3 bases: TGTGCCAGCAGTGAGGGGGGCTCTGGGGCCAACGTCCTGACTTTC. It encodes CASSEGGSGANVLTF. The complete variable domain, with remaining parts taken from reference TRBV2 and TRBJ2-6, reads EPEVTQTPSHQVTQMGQEVILRCVPISNHLYFYWYRQILGQKVEFLVSFYNNEISEKSEIFDDQFSVERPDGSNFTLKIRSTKLEDSAMYFCASSEGGSGANVLTFGAGSRLTVL.

This chain uses TRBV6-1 with TRBJ2-7; 11 nucleotides agree with TRBD1. The CDR3 is 15 residues long. V lost 2 bases to trimming and J lost 4 bases; unmatched junction nucleotides: 4. The V gene's germline CDR1 is MNHNS and CDR2 SASEGT. CDR3 DNA sequence: TGTGCCAGCAGTGAACCGGGACAGGGGGTTTACGAGCAGTACTTC. This sequence encodes CASSEPGQGVYEQYF.

This clone has only one observation. This chain connects TRBV6-5 to TRBJ1-2, with D possibly matching TRBD1 (6 bases). V was trimmed by 2 bases and J by 4 bases, leaving 11 bases between them. CDR3 length: 14 residues. The germline V gene has CDR1 MNHEY and CDR2 SVGAGI. For the CDR3, the DNA is TGTGCCAGCAGTTACCGGACAGCGAGCTATGGCTACACCTTC. This encodes CASSYRTASYGYTF.

The V gene is TRBV5-4, the J gene TRBJ2-1, with TRBD2 matching over 13 bases. Losses at the gene ends were 4 bases for V and 9 bases for J; bases not matched to a gene: 7. This CDR3 is 15 amino acids long. Germline loops: CDR1 SGHNT, CDR2 YYREEE (reference sequence). DNA for the CDR3: TGTGCCAGCAGCCCGGCGGGACTAGCGGGACGTGAGCAGTTCTTC. It specifies CASSPAGLAGREQFF.

Here the CDR3 DNA reads TGTGCCAGCAGCTTACGGGCCTCCCAGGGGAACTATGGCTACACCTTC. Translating it yields CASSLRASQGNYGYTF. The chain has TRBV7-9 and TRBJ1-2; D might be TRBD1 (6 bases). V was cut by 2 bases and J by 2 bases, with 15 bases left in between. In germline, CDR1 is SEHNR, CDR2 FQNEAQ (reference sequence). The CDR3 is 16 amino acids.

This clone appeared once. The chain combines TRBV5-1 with TRBJ1-3; unclear D gene. V gave up 1 base and J gave up 2 bases, with 13 bases separating them. Germline CDR1 is SGHRS and CDR2 is YFSETQ. This CDR3 is 16 amino acids long. CDR3 residues: CASSLREAVTGNTIYF. In DNA, the CDR3 is TGCGCCAGCAGCTTGAGGGAGGCAGTCACTGGAAACACCATATATTTT.

The rearrangement uses TRBV5-5 and TRBJ1-2, with 9 bases aligning to TRBD1. Germline V gene lookup returns CDR1 SGHKS and CDR2 YYEKEE (reference sequence). V shed 1 base, J shed 7 bases, and the junction held 11 bases outside the gene matches. CDR3 size: 16 residues. The CDR3 coding sequence is TGTGCCAGCAGCTTGAATGGGGGACAGGGAAAAATTGGCTACACCTTC. It yields the protein CASSLNGGQGKIGYTF.

V and J are TRBV4-1 and TRBJ1-2; tentatively, D is TRBD1 (5 bases). Germline V CDR1 and CDR2: MGHRA, YSYEKL. The V and J ends lost 1 base and 4 bases respectively, with 10 bases between them. The CDR3 runs to 14 residues. The CDR3 is CASSQGGGSYGYTF. The CDR3 DNA is TGCGCCAGCAGCCAAGGCGGGGGTTCCTATGGCTACACCTTC.

The CDR3 coding sequence is TGTGCCAGTATTATTAAGGGACAGGGGGTTTCCACTGAAGCTTTCTTT. This codes for CASIIKGQGVSTEAFF. The chain joins TRBV19 to TRBJ1-1, with 11 bases matching TRBD1. The germline gives CDR1 LNHDA, CDR2 SQIVND (reference sequence). V shed 7 bases, J shed 4 bases, and the junction held 11 bases outside the gene matches. This CDR3 region has 16 residues. Together with reference TRBV19 and TRBJ1-1, the CDR3 gives the full variable domain: DGGITQSPKYLFRKEGQNVTLSCEQNLNHDAMYWYRQDPGQGLRLIYYSQIVNDFQKGDIAEGYSVSREKKESFPLTVTSAQKNPTAFYLCASIIKGQGVSTEAFFGQGTRLTVV.